The T cell receptor beta chain described here comes from a study of identical twins (dated by TCRdb to the mid-2010s). About the investigation overall: The study deep-sequenced TCR alpha and beta repertoires from monozygotic twins, unrelated adults of various ages and cord blood to test whether fetal clonotypes persist. To rule out contamination, replicate twin experiments were performed at different times with different library preparation protocols. Results the study describes overall, beyond this receptor: Excess twin sharing in beta out-of-frame sequences was weaker because fewer shared sequences lowered the signal-to-noise ratio. Because the same donors could not be followed over many years, conclusions were based on cross-sectional statistical analysis. Abundant cord blood beta clonotypes had fewer insertions, young adult naive repertoires showed a similar but weaker trend, and memory repertoires showed no such trend. In monozygotic twins, out-of-frame TCR alpha sharing was systematically underestimated by recombination models, although the models agreed with sharing between unrelated individuals. Invariant T cells such as MAIT and iNKT could partly confound zero-insertion analyses, although diverse VJ usage argued against such confounding for most clonotypes. Out-of-frame TCR alpha sequences shared between twins showed an excess of low generation-probability sequences compared with coincidental sharing between unrelated individuals.

Taken from the germline V gene, the CDR1 and CDR2 loops are SGHVS and FQNEAQ. The CDR3 runs 14 amino acids, cysteine and phenylalanine included. Only the CDR3 region is kept as DNA, spanning 42 bases read in frame from base 1. Trimming removed 4 bases from V and 6 bases from J, leaving 14 bases between the germline ends. Every donor in the study was a healthy Caucasian. Three pairs of female monozygotic twins, all aged about 18 to 30 years, were included in the twin cohort. Positive isolation kits from Invitrogen were used to isolate CD4+ and CD8+ T cell populations. Details on this clonotype: Its antigen is unknown. Base qualities are missing; no much larger clone stands one base away.

Library preparation was by 5' RACE. Instrument on record: Illumina HiSeq 2000. Template switching added a universal primer binding site, and the final cDNA carried a unique molecular identifier that allowed TCR cDNA molecules to be counted accurately. Specific primers in the conserved constant-segment region were used to synthesize first-strand cDNA for the TCR alpha and beta chains. To control for contamination, every cDNA library carried two barcodes: a SMART-Mk sample barcode plus Illumina barcodes. Two successive PCR steps introduced TruSeq adapter sequences along with Illumina sample barcodes. Sequencing of the TCR alpha and beta cDNA libraries was done on the Illumina HiSeq platform using custom primers. Per the source publication's procedure: Raw reads were processed with MiGEC to extract unique molecular identifiers, and MiXCR was used to determine CDR3 positions. For each individual, recombination models were inferred using an EM algorithm with the repgenHMM and IGoR tools. Shared clonotype analysis was performed with the tcR package in R, normalizing sharing by the product of cloneset sizes. To study raw recombination without the effects of thymic and clonal selection, out-of-frame nonproductive sequences were analyzed. The raw public data were reprocessed by TCRdb itself: fastp quality trimming at Q25, MiXCR clonotype calling, in-frame beta chains only. CDR3 protein duplicates are merged, each entry listing the most common genes and DNA. In this record, the V and J calls reflect TCRdb's handling and not the investigators' own analysis. A total of around 450,000 distinct CDR3 sequences appear in this sample, around 14% of them only once. More than 0.5% of the sample comes from the top ten.

This sample also belongs to another study, concerning yellow fever vaccine responses in identical twins. Reported in the second study: According to the authors, in identical twins the way T cells responded to vaccination appeared partly convergent and partly personalized. In the study, vaccine-responding T cell clones were precisely tracked in identical twins.

This TCR was recovered from a young woman in good health. The chain couples TRBV7-8 to TRBJ2-3; a weak D assignment points to TRBD2 (7 bases agree). The sequencing sample was made of CD4+ T cells sorted from blood. The CDR3 has the sequence CASSSIRGADTQYF. The nucleotide sequence reads TGTGCCAGCAGCTCCATCCGGGGGGCGGATACGCAGTATTTT.